These 19 T cell receptor beta chains were sequenced from one sample in a study of T-cell memory formation after mild COVID-19. A single record per CDR3 protein comes from TCRdb applying MiXCR to the 5' RACE reads. Of 300,000 to 400,000 distinct CDR3 sequences listed, more than 15% are singletons. The material sequenced was PBMCs or a T cell subset sorted from them (not recorded which). The receptors derive from a man in his late teens or twenties who had mild COVID-19 (a few samples of this study predate the infection). Cell type and time point are not known.

The V and J genes are TRBV20-1 and TRBJ2-5; maybe TRBD1 (5 bases). Germline V CDR1 and CDR2: DFQATT, SNEGSKA (reference sequence). This CDR3 spans 13 amino acids. V lost 3 bases and J lost 5, with 13 bases in between. This CDR3 reads CSARSQGWETQYF. The DNA for the CDR3 is TGCAGTGCTAGGAGTCAGGGATGGGAGACCCAGTACTTC.

The gene calls are TRBV5-6 and TRBJ2-3; D unclear. Per germline, CDR1 SGHDT and CDR2 YYEEEE. CDR3 length: 16 residues. V was trimmed by 1 base and J by 2 bases, leaving 14 bases between them. CDR3 nucleotides: TGTGCCAGCAGCTTGTGGGGAAGGTTTAACACAGATACGCAGTATTTT. Its protein is CASSLWGRFNTDTQYF.

This clonotype was seen only a few times. The gene calls are TRBV7-9 and TRBJ1-6; tentative D call: TRBD1 (5 bases). Germline CDR1 is SEHNR and CDR2 is FQNEAQ (reference sequence). The V and J ends lost 5 bases and 8 bases respectively, with 16 bases between them. The CDR3 length is 15 residues. The CDR3 loop is CASSPSEGPHSPLHF. For the CDR3, the DNA is TGTGCCAGCAGCCCGTCTGAGGGGCCCCATTCACCCCTCCACTTT.

The chain has TRBV6-5 and TRBJ2-1; possibly TRBD1 or TRBD2 for D (5 bases each). This CDR3 contains 15 residues. V was cut by 6 bases and J by 0 bases, with 12 bases left in between. CDR1 and CDR2 (germline): MNHEY, SVGAGI. CDR3 loop: CASRSSGSSYNEQFF. As DNA, the CDR3 is TGTGCCAGCAGATCCTCAGGGAGCTCCTACAATGAGCAGTTCTTC.

This clonotype was found a few times. The chain recombines TRBV6-5 with TRBJ1-6; possibly TRBD1 for D (5 bases). The CDR3 consists of 15 residues. Trimming took off 2 bases at V and 9 bases at J, with 14 bases between the two ends. CDR1 and CDR2 from the germline V gene are MNHEY and SVGAGI. The CDR3: CASSYANRRGSPLHF. CDR3 bases: TGTGCCAGCAGTTACGCTAATCGTAGGGGTTCACCCCTCCACTTT.

This clonotype was seen just once. This chain uses TRBV5-1 with TRBJ1-2; weak D call: TRBD1 (5 bases). Germline V gene lookup returns CDR1 SGHRS and CDR2 YFSETQ. The V end lost 4 bases, the J end lost 5 bases, and 15 bases lay between the germline ends. The CDR3 length is 14 residues. CDR3 nucleotide sequence: TGCGCCAGCAGCATAAAGGAGGCAGGGTATGGCTACACCTTC. It specifies CASSIKEAGYGYTF.

This clonotype was observed a few times. The rearrangement uses TRBV12-3 or TRBV12-4 and TRBJ1-5, with D perhaps matching TRBD1 (5 bases). V was clipped by 6 bases and J by 4 bases, with 13 bases between them. This CDR3 is built from 14 residues. The CDR3 DNA sequence: TGTGCCAGCAGGATGACAGTGGGGAATCAGCCCCAGCATTTT. As protein: CASRMTVGNQPQHF.

The chain's CDR3 is CASSLNSWQPQHF. The DNA for the CDR3 is TGTGCCAGCAGTTTAAATTCCTGGCAGCCCCAGCATTTT. This chain connects TRBV27 to TRBJ1-5; D remains unclear. Germline CDR1 MNHEY, CDR2 SMNVEV (reference sequence). The CDR3 has 13 residues. V was clipped by 2 bases and J by 7 bases, with 9 bases between them.

This chain joins TRBV12-3 or TRBV12-4 and TRBJ2-1, with 10 bases matching TRBD2. J gave up 6 bases and V 6 bases, and 8 bases lay outside the gene matches. The CDR3 totals 15 residues. The CDR3 is CASSLSGGIPNEQFF. Written as DNA, the CDR3 is TGTGCCAGCAGCCTTAGCGGGGGGATCCCCAATGAGCAGTTCTTC.

This clonotype has only a few counts. The chain is built from TRBV5-1 and TRBJ1-4, with a weak D call TRBD1 (5 bases). This CDR3 has 16 residues. The V gene's germline CDR1 is SGHRS and CDR2 YFSETQ. Trimming took off 6 bases at V and 2 bases at J, with 17 bases between the two ends. CDR3 bases: TGCGCCAGCAAGGCCGCTTGGGACGGGACTAATGAAAAACTGTTTTTT. Translating gives CASKAAWDGTNEKLFF.

Only a few counts were recorded for this clonotype. The CDR3 DNA reads as TGTGCCATCAGTGAGTCGACAGCGCTCCTCGATACGCAGTATTTT. It specifies CAISESTALLDTQYF. The chain combines TRBV10-3 with TRBJ2-3; TRBD1 might be the D (5 bases). CDR1 ENHRY and CDR2 SYGVKD come from the germline V gene. The CDR3 totals 15 residues. The germline V and J ends were trimmed by 0 bases and 6 bases, with 13 bases remaining between them.

In DNA form, the CDR3 reads TGCGCCAGCAGTGTCCAGGGGGCCGGTGAAGCTTTCTTT. Its protein is CASSVQGAGEAFF. The V call is TRBV10-2, the J call TRBJ1-1; TRBD1 aligns across 8 bases. The V gene end was trimmed by 4 bases and the J gene end by 7 bases; junction bases not matched to a gene: 5. CDR3 size: 13 residues. Germline V gives CDR1 WSHSY, CDR2 SAAADI.

Turning to this clonotype: A read error may account for a junction end that differs from germline. The chain joins TRBV4-1 to TRBJ1-2, with D hard to call. This CDR3 comprises 16 residues. Looked up from germline, CDR1 is MGHRA and CDR2 is YSYEKL. This CDR3 reads CASIQGSSLTFYGYTF. In DNA, the CDR3 is TGCGCCAGCATCCAAGGCTCCTCCTTAACGTTCTATGGCTACACCTTC.

This clonotype was observed a single time. The chain carries TRBV6-6 and TRBJ1-5, with TRBD1 identical over 8 bases. Looked up from germline, CDR1 is MNHNY and CDR2 is SVGAGI (reference sequence). Losses at the gene ends were 6 bases for V and 6 bases for J; bases not matched to a gene: 7. CDR3 length equals 14 residues. CDR3 region: CASSGQGLTQPQHF. CDR3 DNA sequence: TGTGCCAGCAGCGGACAGGGACTGACTCAGCCCCAGCATTTT.

This clonotype was seen only a few times. The J gene is TRBJ1-1, the V gene TRBV5-1, with D unclear. The CDR3 loop spans 15 amino acids. Germline values: CDR1 SGHRS, CDR2 YFSETQ. The V end was cut by 0 bases, the J end by 2 bases, with 11 bases between. CDR3 in amino acids: CASSLGPGSNTEAFF. The CDR3 coding sequence is TGCGCCAGCAGCTTGGGGCCGGGCTCAAACACTGAAGCTTTCTTT.

This rearrangement joins TRBV3-1 to TRBJ2-1; the match to TRBD1 covers 9 bases. The CDR3 loop spans 13 amino acids. V was clipped by 8 bases and J by 6 bases; unmatched bases: 5. Germline assignment: CDR1 LGHDT and CDR2 YNNKEL (reference sequence). The CDR3 reads CASWGQGRNEQFF. CDR3 bases: TGTGCCAGCTGGGGACAGGGTCGCAATGAGCAGTTCTTC.

In its sample, this clonotype was seen a few times. The rearrangement links TRBV7-2 to TRBJ2-5; D unresolved. The V end lost 0 bases, the J end lost 2 bases, and 10 bases lay between the germline ends. The CDR3 totals 15 residues. Germline CDR1 SGHTA, CDR2 FQGNSA. CDR3 DNA: TGTGCCAGCAGCTTAGCCTGGGGTTCACAAGAGACCCAGTACTTC. As protein: CASSLAWGSQETQYF.

This clonotype was counted only a few times. CDR3 sequence reads: CASRNSGGYGEQFF. As DNA, the CDR3 is TGTGCCAGCCGAAATAGCGGGGGGTACGGTGAGCAGTTCTTC. The chain joins TRBV7-2 to TRBJ2-1; TRBD2 aligns across 10 bases. The CDR3 is 14 residues long. Losses at the gene ends were 8 bases for V and 9 bases for J; bases not matched to a gene: 10. Germline V gives CDR1 SGHTA, CDR2 FQGNSA.

The chain links TRBV6-5 to TRBJ2-5, with TRBD1 as a possible D gene (5 bases). The CDR3 sequence is 13 residues long. V shed 2 bases and J shed 5 bases, with 9 bases lying between them. Germline V gives CDR1 MNHEY, CDR2 SVGAGI. This CDR3 is CASSYRGGETQYF. The DNA of the CDR3 is TGTGCCAGCAGTTACAGGGGTGGTGAGACCCAGTACTTC.